This TCR beta chain was identified during a study of blood T cell repertoires in COVID-19. The overall study: Acute and convalescent COVID-19 samples came from the United States, Italy and Spain.

Only a few counts were recorded for this clone. Original methodology: Scientists estimated how many nucleated cells there were by amplifying reference gene primers. Here immunoSEQ multiplex PCR was the method, and the copy in TCRdb shows in-frame clones only, minus some. The V and J calls and the clone size are those of that table, but D and trimming were determined from the DNA. The sample shows some 120,000 clones, roughly 74% of them seen only once. V lost 5 bases to trimming and J lost 0 bases, with 10 bases between them. From germline, CDR1 is MNHEY and CDR2 SMNVEV (reference sequence). The CDR3 extends over 14 amino acids.

The clonotype was recovered from a man aged 60 to 69 with acute or convalescent COVID-19. The sample taken for sequencing was peripheral blood. The chain combines TRBV27 with TRBJ1-1; possibly TRBD1 for D (5 bases). CDR3 in DNA: TGTGCCAGCAGTAGGGGCCTTATGAACACTGAAGCTTTCTTT. Amino acids: CASSRGLMNTEAFF.